The clone carrying this T cell receptor beta chain was picked up a small number of times. The antigen is unknown. Single viable CD3+CD4+CD8-CD45RO+ cells were sorted as the memory CD4+ T cells. This sample is drawn from a study of memory CD4+ T cells and cytomegalovirus serostatus. Findings and caveats of the study: About 40% of the roughly 160 known CMV-associated TCRbeta sequences appeared in CD4+ memory.

Produced via immunoSEQ multiplex PCR; TCRdb's table is partial and in-frame only. The sample lists approximately 63,000 clones, around 81% occurring once. Sequenced material: memory CD4+ T cells from blood. The origin of this receptor is an adult in good health and CMV-seronegative. Some clones in this sample may be carry-over from other donors' samples.

The CDR3 is CASSFNWVQPGHRVGDTEAFF. Written as DNA, the CDR3 is TGCGCCAGCAGCTTCAATTGGGTCCAACCGGGACACCGCGTCGGGGACACTGAAGCTTTCTTT. The chain links TRBV5-1 to TRBJ1-1; possibly TRBD1 for D (6 bases). There are 21 residues in the CDR3. CDR1 and CDR2 from the germline V gene are SGHRS and YFSETQ. Between the trimmed V and J ends, which lost 2 bases and 3 bases, there was a span of 32 bases.